The entry below gives a single T cell receptor (beta chain) sequence along with its context. Its target is unknown. This sample is drawn from a study of cytomegalovirus exposure and HLA in healthy donors. Findings of the study overall: V- and J-gene trimming of TCR beta was linked (in a later analysis) to a missense DCLRE1C variant.

PCR used 60 Vbeta primers and 13 Jbeta primers. Produced via immunoSEQ multiplex PCR; TCRdb's table is partial and in-frame only. Here the sample spans around 150,000 clones, around 69% being singletons. The material sequenced was PBMCs. This TCR was recovered from a woman in her twenties or thirties in good health and CMV-seronegative.

The CDR3 sequence is CASSYMGIGAEEQYF. In DNA, the CDR3 is TGTGCCAGCAGCTATATGGGGATAGGGGCGGAGGAGCAGTACTTC. The chain is built from TRBV7-6 and TRBJ2-7, with D perhaps TRBD1 (5 bases). This CDR3 comprises 15 residues. Trimming left V 4 bases short and J 7 bases short, with 20 bases between. Per germline, CDR1 SGHVS and CDR2 FNYEAQ. The full variable domain, its missing parts supplied by reference TRBV7-6 and TRBJ2-7, is GAGVSQSPRYKVTKRGQDVALRCDPISGHVSLYWYRQALGQGPEFLTYFNYEAQQDKSGLPNDRFSAERPEGSISTLTIQRTEQRDSAMYRCASSYMGIGAEEQYFGPGTRLTVT.